Listed below are T cell receptor beta chains from one sample, sequenced in a study of T cells in Graves' hyperthyroidism and ophthalmopathy. MiXCR, run by TCRdb on the multiplex PCR reads, gives a single entry per CDR3 protein. Of approximately 510,000 distinct CDR3 sequences listed, 46% are singletons. Sequenced: peripheral blood or thyroid tissue (not recorded which). These receptors all stem from an adult woman with Graves' disease, either hyperthyroidism or ophthalmopathy (not recorded which). CDR3s include the opening cysteine and the closing phenylalanine or tryptophan. A D gene is named only where the DNA matches it firmly. The size field is filled for only some rows; it gives once, few, many or a size class.

NA | TRBJ2-7 | TRBV15 | NA | TGTGCCACCAGCAAAAAAGACAGGACAACCACCTACGAGCAGTACTTC | CATSKKDRTTTYEQYF
NA | TRBJ2-7 | TRBV10-2 | few | TGCGCCAGCAGTGAGTCTGACTCGTACGAGCAGTACTTC | CASSESDSYEQYF
TRBD1 | TRBJ1-2 | TRBV7-9 | NA | TGTGCCAGCAGCTCTCCGCACAGGGGGCGTAACTATGGCTACACCTTC | CASSSPHRGRNYGYTF
TRBD1 | TRBJ2-7 | TRBV7-6 | NA | TGTGCCAGCAGCATAGGACAGGGGGCGGGCTACGAGCAGTACTTC | CASSIGQGAGYEQYF
NA | TRBJ1-5 | TRBV2 | NA | TGTGCCAGCAGGAAAAGCTTTTGGAGCAATCAGCCCCAGCATTTT | CASRKSFWSNQPQHF
TRBD1 | TRBJ1-2 | TRBV7-9 | few | TGTGCCAGCAGCCTTAGAATGCAGGGGGTTGGCTACACCTTC | CASSLRMQGVGYTF
TRBD1 | TRBJ1-5 | TRBV10-3 | NA | TGTGCCATCAGTGAGACAGGGGGATATAGCAATCAGCCCCAGCATTTT | CAISETGGYSNQPQHF
NA | TRBJ2-2 | TRBV7-6 | NA | TGTGCCAGCAGCTCCGATTTCCGAGGGGAGCTGTTTTTT | CASSSDFRGELFF
TRBD1 | TRBJ1-1 | TRBV7-9 | NA | TGTGCCAGCAGCCACCGGGACAGGACAACTGAAGCTTTCTTT | CASSHRDRTTEAFF
TRBD2 | TRBJ2-5 | TRBV5-6 | NA | TGTGCCAGCAGCTCAATAGCGGGAGGGGCCCAGTACTTC | CASSSIAGGAQYF
NA | TRBJ2-1 | TRBV12-3/TRBV12-4 | NA | TGTGCCAGCAGTGGGACGGAGCAGTTCTTC | CASSGTEQFF
NA | TRBJ2-5 | TRBV29-1 | NA | TGCAGCGTGGACAGTGTGGAGACCCAGTACTTC | CSVDSVETQYF
NA | TRBJ2-5 | TRBV20-1 | NA | TGCAGTGCCATACAGCGGTCGGAGACCCAGTACTTC | CSAIQRSETQYF
TRBD1 | TRBJ1-6 | TRBV20-1 | few | TGCAGTACAGGGGCGGGTAATTCACCCCTCCACTTT | CSTGAGNSPLHF
NA | TRBJ2-7 | TRBV29-1 | NA | TGCAGCGTTGGAGAGAGGACAATGCTTTTCTTC | CSVGERTMLFF
TRBD1 | TRBJ1-1 | TRBV6-5 | NA | TGTGCCAGCAGTACACAGGGGATCGTGAACACTGAAGCTTTCTTT | CASSTQGIVNTEAFF
TRBD2 | TRBJ2-2 | TRBV9 | NA | TGTGCCAGCAGCGTAAGCGGGAGAGAAGAGAACACCGGGGAGCTGTTTTTT | CASSVSGREENTGELFF
TRBD1 | TRBJ1-6 | TRBV7-8 | NA | TGTGCCAGCAGCGACCGGGACAGACATTCACCCCTCCACTTT | CASSDRDRHSPLHF
NA | TRBJ2-2 | TRBV3-1 | NA | TGTGCCAGCAGCCACGCCGGGGAGCTGTTTTTT | CASSHAGELFF
NA | TRBJ2-7 | TRBV10-1 | NA | TGCGCCAGCAAACTGCGAACCGGACCTACCTACGAGCAGTACTTC | CASKLRTGPTYEQYF
TRBD1 | TRBJ2-5 | TRBV5-1 | NA | TGCGCCAGCAGCGGAGGCGGGACAGGGGTACAGACCCAGTACTTC | CASSGGGTGVQTQYF
TRBD1 | TRBJ2-5 | TRBV10-3 | NA | TGTGCCAGCAGGGGGTGGCGGAACGGAGAGACCCAGTACTTC | CASRGWRNGETQYF
NA | TRBJ2-7 | TRBV29-1 | NA | TGCAGCGTTTCCGTTCCAGGCAGATCCTACGAGCAGTACTTC | CSVSVPGRSYEQYF
NA | TRBJ2-7 | TRBV3-1 | few | TGTGCCAGCAGCCAAGGAGTCCTGTCGGGCAGGGGCTACTACGAGCAGTACTTC | CASSQGVLSGRGYYEQYF
NA | TRBJ1-4 | TRBV7-2 | NA | TGTGCCAGCAGCGTTGGTTTCGCTAAGGGTTCTGTGGAAAAACTGTTTTTT | CASSVGFAKGSVEKLFF
NA | TRBJ2-6 | TRBV7-9 | few | TGTGCCAGCAGCTTGGACACCCCCGGGACTGAAGCTTTC | CASSLDTPGTEAF
NA | TRBJ2-5 | TRBV7-2 | NA | TGTGCCAGCAGCTCACAAACCGCGCAAGAGACCCAGTACTTC | CASSSQTAQETQYF
TRBD2 | TRBJ2-7 | TRBV19 | many | TGTGCCAGTAGCGCAACTAGCGGGAGCTCCTACGAGCAGTACTTC | CASSATSGSSYEQYF
NA | TRBJ1-5 | TRBV7-7 | NA | TGTGCCAGCAGCTTGGAGGCCGGCAGTGGGCCCCAGCATTTT | CASSLEAGSGPQHF
NA | TRBJ1-2 | TRBV7-2 | NA | TGTGCCAGCAGCAAACAGGGATCGGGAGGCTACACCTTC | CASSKQGSGGYTF
NA | TRBJ1-1 | TRBV29-1 | NA | TGCAGCGGTACGGGGAACACTGAAGCTTTCTTT | CSGTGNTEAFF
TRBD2 | TRBJ2-7 | TRBV5-1 | NA | TGCGTCAGCAGCTGGGCGCTAGCGGGGCAAACCTACGAGCAGTACTTC | CVSSWALAGQTYEQYF
TRBD2 | TRBJ2-7 | TRBV7-2 | few | TGTGCCAGCTCAAGCGGGACCCACTCCTACGAGCAGTACTTC | CASSSGTHSYEQYF
NA | TRBJ1-2 | TRBV10-3 | NA | TGTGCCATCAGTGAGTCGACGGGAGGGCCCTATGGCTACACCTTC | CAISESTGGPYGYTF
NA | TRBJ2-5 | TRBV19 | NA | TGTGCCAGTAGTATAGACAGCCAAGAGACCCAGTACTTC | CASSIDSQETQYF
NA | TRBJ2-5 | TRBV14 | NA | TGTGCCAGCAGCCAAGCCGGGGCGAGAGCGGGTAACGGAGAGACCCAGTACTTC | CASSQAGARAGNGETQYF
TRBD2 | TRBJ2-7 | TRBV24-1 | NA | TGTGCCACCACAGCGGGAGGGGGGGACAATGAGCAGTACTTC | CATTAGGGDNEQYF
NA | TRBJ1-2 | TRBV20-1 | many | TGCAGCCGCTATTCAGGGGCAGGTGGCTACACCTTC | CSRYSGAGGYTF
TRBD1 | TRBJ1-4 | TRBV13 | NA | TGTGCCAGCAGTGGGGGACAGTGGTTGTTTTTT | CASSGGQWLFF
TRBD2 | TRBJ2-2 | TRBV9 | few | TGTGCCAGCAGCGTAGGAAGCGGGAGCGGCACCGGGGAGCTGTTTTTT | CASSVGSGSGTGELFF
NA | TRBJ2-7 | TRBV5-1 | NA | TGCGCCAGCGGTAGCCTCTTTCCGGGGGAGCAGTACTTC | CASGSLFPGEQYF
NA | TRBJ1-4 | TRBV11-2 | many | TGTGCCAGCCGACTGAGTATGAGGGGTACGGTTGAAAAACTGTTTTTT | CASRLSMRGTVEKLFF
NA | TRBJ1-4 | TRBV7-9 | NA | TGTGCCAGCAGCCAGGACAGTCTCTCCCGGGGCACTGAGGGTAATGAAAAACTGTTTTTT | CASSQDSLSRGTEGNEKLFF
TRBD2 | TRBJ2-7 | TRBV5-6 | NA | TGTGCCAGCAGCAGGGCCGCTAGCGGGGGTGAGTTGCAGTACTTC | CASSRAASGGELQYF
NA | TRBJ1-1 | TRBV27 | few | TGTGCCAGCAGTTTAGGACCGAGTTACACTGAAGCTTTCTTT | CASSLGPSYTEAFF
NA | TRBJ1-2 | TRBV24-1 | NA | TGTGCCACCCGGGCCGGGGAAACTGAAGGCTACACCTTC | CATRAGETEGYTF
NA | TRBJ1-1 | TRBV7-9 | few | TGTGCCAGCAGCTTAGTCACGGTTTCGAACACTGAAGCTTTCTTT | CASSLVTVSNTEAFF
NA | TRBJ1-1 | TRBV29-1 | NA | TGCAGCTTGGGTCACCCCAGGATGAACACTGAAGCTTTCTTT | CSLGHPRMNTEAFF
TRBD1 | TRBJ1-1 | TRBV15 | NA | TGTGCCACCAGCAGCCCCTTGAGGGGGACAGTTAACACTGAAGCTTTCTTT | CATSSPLRGTVNTEAFF
NA | TRBJ2-5 | TRBV7-2 | NA | TGTGCCAGCAGCACCCCCGGGGGACCCCAGTACTTC | CASSTPGGPQYF
NA | TRBJ1-6 | TRBV4-1 | NA | TGCGCCAGCAGCCTGGGCAGCCCGAATTCACCCCTCCACTTT | CASSLGSPNSPLHF
NA | TRBJ1-2 | TRBV20-1 | once | TGCAGTGCTAGAGACCCAGCGGGCTATAGCTACACCTTC | CSARDPAGYSYTF
NA | TRBJ1-2 | TRBV20-1 | few | TGCAGTGCTACTCCCGGGCCCTGGGATGGCTACACCTTC | CSATPGPWDGYTF